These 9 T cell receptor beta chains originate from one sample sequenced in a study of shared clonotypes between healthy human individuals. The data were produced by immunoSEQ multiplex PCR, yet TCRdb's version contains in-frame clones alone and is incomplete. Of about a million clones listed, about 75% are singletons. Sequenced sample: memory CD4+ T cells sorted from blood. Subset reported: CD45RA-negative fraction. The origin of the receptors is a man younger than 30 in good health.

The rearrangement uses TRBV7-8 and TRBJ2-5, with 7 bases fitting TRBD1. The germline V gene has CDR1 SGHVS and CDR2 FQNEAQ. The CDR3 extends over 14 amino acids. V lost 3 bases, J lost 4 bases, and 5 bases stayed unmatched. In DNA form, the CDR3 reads TGTGCCAGCAGCTTTGGGGACAGTAGAGAGACCCAGTACTTC. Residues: CASSFGDSRETQYF.

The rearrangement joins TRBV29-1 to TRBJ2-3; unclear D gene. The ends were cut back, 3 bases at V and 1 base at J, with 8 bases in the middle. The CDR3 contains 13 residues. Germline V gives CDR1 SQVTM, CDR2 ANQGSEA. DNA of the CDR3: TGCAGCGTTGAGTGGGCGCGCACAGATACGCAGTATTTT. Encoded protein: CSVEWARTDTQYF.

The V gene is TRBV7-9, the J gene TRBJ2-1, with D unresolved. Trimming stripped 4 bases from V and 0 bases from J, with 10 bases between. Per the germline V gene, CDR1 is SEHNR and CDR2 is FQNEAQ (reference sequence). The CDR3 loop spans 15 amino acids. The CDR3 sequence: CASSSQAASYNEQFF. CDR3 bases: TGTGCCAGCAGCTCCCAGGCAGCCTCCTACAATGAGCAGTTCTTC.

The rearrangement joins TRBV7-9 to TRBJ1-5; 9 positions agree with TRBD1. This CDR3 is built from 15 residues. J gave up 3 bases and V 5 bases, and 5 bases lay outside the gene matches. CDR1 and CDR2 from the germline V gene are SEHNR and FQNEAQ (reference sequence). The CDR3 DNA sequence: TGTGCCAGCAGCCGGGGACAGGGATACAATCAGCCCCAGCATTTT. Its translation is CASSRGQGYNQPQHF.

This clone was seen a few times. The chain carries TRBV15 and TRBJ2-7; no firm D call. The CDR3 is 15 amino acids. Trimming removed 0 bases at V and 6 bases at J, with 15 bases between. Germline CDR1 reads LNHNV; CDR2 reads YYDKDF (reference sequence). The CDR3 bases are TGTGCCACCAGCAGAGACCTCACACCAGAGGTCGAGCAGTACTTC. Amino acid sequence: CATSRDLTPEVEQYF.

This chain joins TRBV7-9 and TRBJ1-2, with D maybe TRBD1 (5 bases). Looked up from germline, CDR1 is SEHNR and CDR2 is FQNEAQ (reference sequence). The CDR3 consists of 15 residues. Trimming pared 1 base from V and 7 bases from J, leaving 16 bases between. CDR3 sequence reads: CASSLVGQGFGGYTF. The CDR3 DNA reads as TGTGCCAGCAGCTTAGTAGGTCAGGGCTTCGGTGGCTACACCTTC.

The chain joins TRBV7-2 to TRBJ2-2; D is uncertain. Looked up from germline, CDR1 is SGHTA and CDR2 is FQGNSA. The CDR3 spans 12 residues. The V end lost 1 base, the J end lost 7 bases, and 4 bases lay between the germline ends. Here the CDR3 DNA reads TGTGCCAGCAGCTTAGTAGTCGGGGAGCTGTTTTTT. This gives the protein CASSLVVGELFF.

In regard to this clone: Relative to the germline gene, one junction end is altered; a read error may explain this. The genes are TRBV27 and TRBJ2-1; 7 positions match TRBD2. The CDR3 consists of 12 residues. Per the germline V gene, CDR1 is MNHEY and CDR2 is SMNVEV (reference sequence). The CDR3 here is CASSLSGGRAVF. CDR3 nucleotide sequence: TGTGCCAGCAGTTTATCGGGGGGGAGGGCGGTCTTC.

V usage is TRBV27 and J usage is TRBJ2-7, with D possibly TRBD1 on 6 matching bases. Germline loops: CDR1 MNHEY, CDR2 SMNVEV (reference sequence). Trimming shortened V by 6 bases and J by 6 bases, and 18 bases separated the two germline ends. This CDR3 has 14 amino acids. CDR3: CASRQGRSSGEQYF. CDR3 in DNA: TGTGCCAGCAGACAGGGTAGGTCGAGCGGCGAGCAGTACTTC.